These T cell receptor beta chains were read from a single sample in a study of cytotoxic CD8 clonotypes in ibrutinib-treated CLL. Clones were read by immunoSEQ multiplex PCR, and TCRdb kept only the in-frame ones, dropping some. The data hold 250,000 or so clones, with 70% observed a single time. This sample comprised PBMCs, obtained after 24 months of ibrutinib treatment. The receptors originated from a human donor with chronic lymphocytic leukemia. The CDR3 runs from the conserved cysteine through the conserved F or W. Only some rows state a clone size, as once, few, many or a class for expanded clones.

cdr3_aa: CASSRGQGRTEAFF
clone_size: few
j_call: TRBJ1-1
v_call: TRBV11-1

cdr3_aa: CASSLSGEGTEAFF
clone_size: once
j_call: TRBJ1-1
v_call: TRBV5-1

cdr3_aa: CASSPTGGWVEQYF
clone_size: NA
j_call: TRBJ2-7
v_call: TRBV6-5

cdr3_aa: CASSYSTRTYGTEAFF
clone_size: NA
j_call: TRBJ1-1
v_call: TRBV6-5

cdr3_aa: CASSSRDTNQPQHF
clone_size: few
j_call: TRBJ1-5
v_call: TRBV13

cdr3_aa: CASRRTGNGNYGYTF
clone_size: NA
j_call: TRBJ1-2
v_call: TRBV6-5

cdr3_aa: CASSLLTDTEAFF
clone_size: NA
j_call: TRBJ1-1
v_call: TRBV27

cdr3_aa: CASSPKGGLEGQETQYF
clone_size: NA
j_call: TRBJ2-5
v_call: TRBV21-1

cdr3_aa: CSVESLGSGIDEQFF
clone_size: NA
j_call: TRBJ2-1
v_call: TRBV29-1

cdr3_aa: CASSLSGDGDTEAFF
clone_size: NA
j_call: TRBJ1-1
v_call: TRBV27

cdr3_aa: CASSLDTGELFF
clone_size: NA
j_call: TRBJ2-2
v_call: TRBV5-1